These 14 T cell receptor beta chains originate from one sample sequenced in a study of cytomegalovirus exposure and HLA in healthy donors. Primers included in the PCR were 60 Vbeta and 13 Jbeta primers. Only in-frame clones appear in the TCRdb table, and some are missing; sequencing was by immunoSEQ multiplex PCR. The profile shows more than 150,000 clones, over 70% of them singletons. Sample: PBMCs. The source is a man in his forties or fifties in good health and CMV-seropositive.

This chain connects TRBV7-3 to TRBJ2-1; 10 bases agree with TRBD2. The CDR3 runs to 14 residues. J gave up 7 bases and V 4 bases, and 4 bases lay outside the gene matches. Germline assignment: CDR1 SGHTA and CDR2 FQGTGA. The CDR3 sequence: CASSSSSGSNEQFF. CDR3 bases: TGTGCCAGCAGCTCTTCTAGCGGGAGTAATGAGCAGTTCTTC.

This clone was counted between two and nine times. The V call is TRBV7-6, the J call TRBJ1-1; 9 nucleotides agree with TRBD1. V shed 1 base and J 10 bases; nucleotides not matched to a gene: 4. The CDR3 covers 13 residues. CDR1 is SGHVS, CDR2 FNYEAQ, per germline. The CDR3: CASSLGQGVGAFF. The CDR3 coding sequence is TGTGCCAGCAGCTTAGGACAGGGGGTCGGAGCTTTCTTT.

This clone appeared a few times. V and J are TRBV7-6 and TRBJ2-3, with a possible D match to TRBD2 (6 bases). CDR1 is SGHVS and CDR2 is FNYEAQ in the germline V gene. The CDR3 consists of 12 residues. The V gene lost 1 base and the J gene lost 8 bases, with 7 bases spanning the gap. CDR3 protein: CASSLDGGTQYF. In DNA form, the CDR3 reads TGTGCCAGCAGCTTAGACGGGGGTACGCAGTATTTT.

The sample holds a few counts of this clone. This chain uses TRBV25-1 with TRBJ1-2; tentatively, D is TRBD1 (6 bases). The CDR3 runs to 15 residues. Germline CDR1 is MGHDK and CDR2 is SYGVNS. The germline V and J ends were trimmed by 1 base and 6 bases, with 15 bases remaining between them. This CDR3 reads CASSESGQGWDGYTF. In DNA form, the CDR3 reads TGTGCCAGCAGTGAATCCGGCCAGGGGTGGGATGGCTACACCTTC.

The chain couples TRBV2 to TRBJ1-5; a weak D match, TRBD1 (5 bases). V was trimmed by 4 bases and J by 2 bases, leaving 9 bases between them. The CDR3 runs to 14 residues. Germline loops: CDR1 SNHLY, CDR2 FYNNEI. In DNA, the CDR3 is TGTGCCAGCAGTGTCGCGACAGGCAATCAGCCCCAGCATTTT. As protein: CASSVATGNQPQHF.

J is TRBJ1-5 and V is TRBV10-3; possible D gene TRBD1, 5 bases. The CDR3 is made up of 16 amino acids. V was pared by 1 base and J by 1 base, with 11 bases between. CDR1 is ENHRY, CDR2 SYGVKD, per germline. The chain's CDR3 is CAISEFSRESNQPQHF. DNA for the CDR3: TGTGCCATCAGTGAGTTTTCCAGGGAAAGCAATCAGCCCCAGCATTTT.

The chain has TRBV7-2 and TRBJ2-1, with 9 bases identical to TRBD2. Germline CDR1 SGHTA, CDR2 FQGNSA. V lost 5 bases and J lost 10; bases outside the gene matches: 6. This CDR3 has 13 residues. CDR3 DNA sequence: TGTGCCAGCAGCCTGGGGCGGGAGGGAGAGCAGTTCTTC. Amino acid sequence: CASSLGREGEQFF.

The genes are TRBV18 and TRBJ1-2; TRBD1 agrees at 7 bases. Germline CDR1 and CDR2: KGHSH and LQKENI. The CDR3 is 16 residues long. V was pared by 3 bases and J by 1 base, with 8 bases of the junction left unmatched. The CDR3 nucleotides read TGTGCCAGCTCACCGCTGGGACAGAGTAGTAACTATGGCTACACCTTC. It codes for CASSPLGQSSNYGYTF.

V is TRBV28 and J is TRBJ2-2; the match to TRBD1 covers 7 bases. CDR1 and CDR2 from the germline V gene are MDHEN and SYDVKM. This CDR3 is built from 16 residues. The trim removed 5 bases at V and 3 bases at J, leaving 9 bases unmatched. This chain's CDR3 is CASSPLDREDTGELFF. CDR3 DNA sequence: TGTGCCAGCAGTCCCTTAGACAGGGAAGACACCGGGGAGCTGTTTTTT.

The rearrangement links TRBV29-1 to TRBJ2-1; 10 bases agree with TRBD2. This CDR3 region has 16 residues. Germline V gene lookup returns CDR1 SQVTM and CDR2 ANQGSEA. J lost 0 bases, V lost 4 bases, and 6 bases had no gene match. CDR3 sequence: CSVGLAGARSYNEQFF. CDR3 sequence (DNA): TGCAGCGTTGGGCTAGCGGGAGCCCGCTCCTACAATGAGCAGTTCTTC.

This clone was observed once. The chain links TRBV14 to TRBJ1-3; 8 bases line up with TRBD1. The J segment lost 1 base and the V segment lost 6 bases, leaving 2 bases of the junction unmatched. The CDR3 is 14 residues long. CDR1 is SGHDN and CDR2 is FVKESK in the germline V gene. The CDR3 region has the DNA TGTGCCAGCAGAACAGGGGGTTCTGGAAACACCATATATTTT. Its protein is CASRTGGSGNTIYF.

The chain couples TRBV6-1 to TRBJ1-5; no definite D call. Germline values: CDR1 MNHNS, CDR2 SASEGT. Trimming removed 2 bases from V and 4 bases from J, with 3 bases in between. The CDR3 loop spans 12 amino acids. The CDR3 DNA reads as TGTGCCAGCAGTGAACAGAATCAGCCCCAGCATTTT. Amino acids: CASSEQNQPQHF.

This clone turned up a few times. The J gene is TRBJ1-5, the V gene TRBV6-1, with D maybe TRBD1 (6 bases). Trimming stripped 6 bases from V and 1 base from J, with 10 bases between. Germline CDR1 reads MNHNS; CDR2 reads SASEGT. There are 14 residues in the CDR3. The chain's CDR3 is CASRSRGSNQPQHF. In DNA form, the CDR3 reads TGTGCCAGCAGGAGCAGGGGAAGCAATCAGCCCCAGCATTTT.

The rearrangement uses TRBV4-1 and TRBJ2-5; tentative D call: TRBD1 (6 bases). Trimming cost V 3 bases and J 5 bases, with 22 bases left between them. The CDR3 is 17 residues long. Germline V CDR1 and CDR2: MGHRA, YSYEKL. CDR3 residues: CASSQKQGLASRETQYF. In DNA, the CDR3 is TGCGCCAGCAGCCAGAAACAGGGTTTGGCTTCGAGGGAGACCCAGTACTTC.